This T cell receptor (beta chain) was identified in a study of regulatory T cells in long-lasting Graves disease. TCR beta libraries were built with iRepertoire HTBI primers and Arm-PCR of CDR3 regions. TCRdb used MiXCR to reprocess the multiplex PCR reads, holding one entry per CDR3 protein. This table holds 400,000 to 500,000 distinct CDR3 sequences, 16% found once. Study results and limitations: Possibly, too few samples lowered accuracy. There were preferences for TRBV28, TRBJ1-2 and TRBJ2-5 in persistent disease.

The germline V gene encodes CDR1 SNHLY and CDR2 FYNNEI. The CDR3 totals 17 residues. V was trimmed by 4 bases and J by 7 bases, leaving 26 bases between them. Worth noting for this clonotype: Its antigen is not identified. The likely explanation is a read error, given a far larger clone one base away.

The time point was: newly diagnosed GD, antithyroid drugs for less than 3 months. With RNA extracted from PBMCs as input, the TCR library was made. These same data were also listed under a study on T cells in Graves' hyperthyroidism and ophthalmopathy.

V is TRBV2 and J is TRBJ2-7; a weak D match, TRBD2 (6 bases). This specimen was peripheral blood mononuclear cells (PBMCs), taken at new diagnosis, from a patient treated with antithyroid drugs. This TCR came from a woman aged 18-29 years with Graves disease. The CDR3 DNA reads TGTGCCAGCAGTGGGCTCTTGTGGGAGGCCTCCTACAATGAGCAGTACTTC. It is translated as CASSGLLWEASYNEQYF. The full variable domain, completed using reference TRBV2 and TRBJ2-7, is EPEVTQTPSHQVTQMGQEVILRCVPISNHLYFYWYRQILGQKVEFLVSFYNNEISEKSEIFDDQFSVERPDGSNFTLKIRSTKLEDSAMYFCASSGLLWEASYNEQYFGPGTRLTVT.